What follows are 12 T cell receptor beta chains derived from one specimen sequenced in a study of beta chain features in type 1 diabetes. Since all of the isolated RNA was reverse transcribed, expressed TCRB transcripts were what got sequenced. The table came from immunoSEQ multiplex PCR; TCRdb's copy has only in-frame clones and leaves some out. The sample has 150,000 to 200,000 clones, about 9.8% seen once. Sequences were obtained from central memory CD4+ T cells from blood. The source of these receptors is a woman in her late teens or twenties in good health.

The rearrangement uses TRBV5-4 and TRBJ2-1; 8 bases align to TRBD1. J gave up 8 bases and V 4 bases, and 8 bases lay outside the gene matches. This CDR3 has 14 residues. Germline CDR1 is SGHNT and CDR2 is YYREEE (reference sequence). CDR3 region: CASSPGQGMDEQFF. DNA for the CDR3: TGTGCCAGCAGCCCAGGACAGGGAATGGATGAGCAGTTCTTC.

This clone was detected a few times. The chain joins TRBV30 to TRBJ2-1, with D tentatively TRBD2 (7 bases). Germline CDR1 is GTSNPN and CDR2 is SVGIG (reference sequence). This CDR3 is built from 15 residues. The germline V and J ends were trimmed by 4 bases and 0 bases, with 13 bases remaining between them. CDR3 DNA: TGTGCCTGGATTCGGGGGGCGAGCTCCTACAATGAGCAGTTCTTC. This codes for CAWIRGASSYNEQFF.

This clone has more than one count but fewer than ten. This sequence joins TRBV7-3 and TRBJ2-1, with TRBD2 matching over 12 bases. Germline V CDR1 and CDR2: SGHTA, FQGTGA. The J segment lost 7 bases and the V segment lost 8 bases, leaving 3 bases of the junction unmatched. The CDR3 is 13 residues long. The CDR3 DNA reads TGTGCCAGCGGACTAGCGGGGTTAAATGAGCAGTTCTTC. Protein: CASGLAGLNEQFF.

V gene TRBV5-1 combines with J gene TRBJ2-1; 11 nucleotides line up with TRBD2. Germline V gives CDR1 SGHRS, CDR2 YFSETQ. Unmatched junction bases numbered 4, after V lost 0 bases and J lost 8 bases. The length of the CDR3 is 15 residues. CDR3: CASSLATSGSYEQFF. CDR3 nucleotide sequence: TGCGCCAGCAGCTTGGCAACTAGCGGGAGTTATGAGCAGTTCTTC.

Only a few counts were recorded for this clone. The CDR3 reads CASSITRSSTDTQYF. The DNA for the CDR3 is TGCGCCAGCAGTATTACTAGGAGCAGCACAGATACGCAGTATTTT. This chain uses TRBV5-1 with TRBJ2-3; possible D gene TRBD2, 5 bases. CDR1 is SGHRS and CDR2 is YFSETQ in the germline V gene. V dropped 5 bases and J dropped 0 bases, with 13 bases sitting between them. The CDR3 runs to 15 residues.

This clone was observed a handful of times. V usage is TRBV7-9 and J usage is TRBJ1-2; D gene uncertain. The CDR3 has 16 residues. The germline gives CDR1 SEHNR, CDR2 FQNEAQ (reference sequence). V lost 0 bases to trimming and J lost 8 bases, with 19 bases between them. The CDR3 DNA reads TGTGCCAGCAGCTTAGCGGGGTCACGGGAGAGGAGCGGCTACACCTTC. It encodes CASSLAGSRERSGYTF.

This clone was observed a handful of times. The chain links TRBV30 to TRBJ2-1; 15 bases fit TRBD2. The germline CDR1 and CDR2 sequences are GTSNPN and SVGIG (reference sequence). V shed 2 bases, J shed 0 bases, and the junction held 8 bases outside the gene matches. The CDR3 has 19 residues. The CDR3 loop reads CAWSPPGLAGGNSYNEQFF. CDR3 nucleotide sequence: TGTGCCTGGAGTCCCCCGGGACTAGCGGGGGGCAACTCCTACAATGAGCAGTTCTTC.

This clone was picked up a small number of times. This rearrangement joins TRBV11-2 to TRBJ2-5; 12 nucleotides agree with TRBD2. V shed 0 bases, J shed 5 bases, and the junction held 4 bases outside the gene matches. This CDR3 has 16 residues. Germline values: CDR1 SGHAT, CDR2 FQNNGV. This CDR3 is CASSLDRLAGGETQYF. In DNA form, the CDR3 reads TGTGCCAGCAGCTTAGATCGGCTAGCGGGAGGGGAGACCCAGTACTTC.

This clone was detected a few times. V and J are TRBV2 and TRBJ2-2; 8 positions match TRBD1. Trimming removed 6 bases from V and 5 bases from J; junction bases left unmatched: 5. Germline values: CDR1 SNHLY, CDR2 FYNNEI. The CDR3 spans 14 residues. The CDR3 spells CASRPGQDTGELFF. The CDR3 DNA follows: TGTGCCAGCAGACCGGGACAGGATACCGGGGAGCTGTTTTTT.

The V gene is TRBV19, the J gene TRBJ1-5; 8 bases line up with TRBD1. V lost 11 bases and J lost 3; bases outside the gene matches: 6. This CDR3 has 13 residues. CDR1 and CDR2 from the germline V gene are LNHDA and SQIVND (reference sequence). Here the CDR3 DNA reads TGTGCCTCCGGGACAGGTCACAATCAGCCCCAGCATTTT. Protein: CASGTGHNQPQHF.

This clone was observed a handful of times. The J gene is TRBJ2-3, the V gene TRBV25-1; possibly TRBD2 for D (5 bases). Germline lookup yields CDR1 MGHDK and CDR2 SYGVNS. The CDR3 is 16 residues long. Trimming cost V 1 base and J 2 bases, with 13 bases left between them. The CDR3 DNA is TGTGCCAGCAGTGAATCGAACGGAGGCCTCACAGATACGCAGTATTTT. It specifies CASSESNGGLTDTQYF.

The gene calls are TRBV11-3 and TRBJ1-1; TRBD1 matches 7 bases. Losses at the gene ends were 2 bases for V and 4 bases for J; bases not matched to a gene: 7. The CDR3 contains 15 residues. CDR1 is SGHNT, CDR2 YENEEA, per germline. CDR3 amino acids: CASSLMTGLSTEAFF. DNA for the CDR3: TGTGCCAGCAGCTTAATGACAGGGCTAAGCACTGAAGCTTTCTTT.